Below, 9 T cell receptor beta chains from the same sample are listed, as sequenced in a study of T cells in Graves' hyperthyroidism and ophthalmopathy. Amplification of TCR beta CDR3 regions used RNA as the template. First-round RT-PCR of the TCR CDR3 relied on the HTBI primer set. TCRdb reprocessed the multiplex PCR reads via MiXCR and lists one record per CDR3 protein. Among 190,000 or so distinct CDR3 sequences listed, approximately 20% were seen once. The sample taken for sequencing was blood. The receptors shown here come from a man in his forties with Graves' hyperthyroidism.

This clonotype was counted a few times. The CDR3 region has the DNA TGTGCCAGTAGTAGCCGGGGGGGCCTGGAGACCCAGTACTTC. This translates into CASSSRGGLETQYF. The gene calls are TRBV19 and TRBJ2-5, with 8 bases that match TRBD2. CDR1 is LNHDA and CDR2 is SQIVND in the germline V gene (reference sequence). The CDR3 has 14 residues. The J segment lost 5 bases and the V segment lost 4 bases, leaving 6 bases of the junction unmatched.

This clonotype was counted ten times or more. This chain joins TRBV19 and TRBJ2-5; D might be TRBD2 (6 bases). The CDR3 totals 16 residues. Germline CDR1 reads LNHDA; CDR2 reads SQIVND (reference sequence). V shed 1 base and J shed 5 bases, with 17 bases lying between them. CDR3 sequence: CASSIGGGRSSETQYF. In nucleotides, the CDR3 is TGTGCCAGTAGTATAGGGGGAGGCCGGAGTTCGGAGACCCAGTACTTC.

This clonotype has only a few counts. The rearrangement joins TRBV7-8 to TRBJ2-7; D gene uncertain. Germline V lookup: CDR1 SGHVS, CDR2 FQNEAQ. The V end lost 1 base, the J end lost 6 bases, and 13 bases lay between the germline ends. The CDR3 runs to 14 residues. The CDR3 DNA reads as TGTGCCAGCAGCTTAGGGCTAGAGTATGGCGAGCAGTACTTC. Translation gives CASSLGLEYGEQYF.

This clonotype was detected many times. The chain uses TRBV27 and TRBJ2-7; D may match TRBD1 or TRBD2 (5 bases each). CDR1 and CDR2 (germline): MNHEY, SMNVEV (reference sequence). The CDR3 totals 14 residues. V lost 6 bases to trimming and J lost 2 bases, with 14 bases between them. The CDR3 protein is CASSTRDAAYEQYF. The CDR3 DNA follows: TGTGCCAGCAGCACTCGGGACGCAGCCTACGAGCAGTACTTC.

This clonotype was seen at least ten times. This chain links TRBV30 with TRBJ1-6; TRBD1 aligns across 7 bases. CDR1 is GTSNPN and CDR2 is SVGIG in the germline V gene (reference sequence). Trimming removed 3 bases from V and 0 bases from J; junction bases left unmatched: 2. This CDR3 is built from 15 residues. This CDR3 reads CAWRRDSSYNSPLHF. The CDR3 DNA follows: TGTGCCTGGAGGCGGGACAGCTCCTATAATTCACCCCTCCACTTT.

This clonotype was recorded at least ten times. J is TRBJ1-6 and V is TRBV6-2 or TRBV6-3; D is perhaps TRBD1 (5 bases). The CDR3 loop spans 20 amino acids. Germline V CDR1 and CDR2: MNHEY, SVGEGT. With 2 bases removed from V and 1 base from J, the gap between germline ends came to 21 bases. The CDR3 spells CASSYPGGDHWRSYNSPLHF. CDR3 DNA: TGTGCCAGCAGTTACCCGGGGGGTGATCATTGGAGGTCCTATAATTCACCCCTCCACTTT.

The gene calls are TRBV4-3 and TRBJ2-2; 10 bases fit TRBD1. The V and J ends lost 5 bases and 1 base, in that order; junction bases with no gene match: 4. The germline V gene has CDR1 LGHNA and CDR2 YSLEER. There are 16 residues in the CDR3. The CDR3 region has the DNA TGCGCCAGCAGCGCGGGACAGGGGAAGAACACCGGGGAGCTGTTTTTT. As protein: CASSAGQGKNTGELFF.

The table lists this clonotype with many counts. The V gene is TRBV12-5, the J gene TRBJ1-1, with TRBD1 matching over 8 bases. CDR1 is LGHNT, CDR2 FRNRAP, per germline. CDR3 size: 13 residues. V lost 6 bases and J lost 5; bases outside the gene matches: 5. CDR3 sequence reads: CASGRDRGTEAFF. The CDR3 nucleotides read TGTGCTAGTGGCCGAGACAGGGGAACTGAAGCTTTCTTT.

The sample holds many counts of this clonotype. The V call is TRBV7-9, the J call TRBJ2-7; either TRBD1 or TRBD2 may fit D (5 bases each). CDR3 length: 15 residues. V dropped 1 base and J dropped 2 bases, with 12 bases sitting between them. In germline, CDR1 is SEHNR, CDR2 FQNEAQ (reference sequence). For the CDR3, the DNA is TGTGCCAGCAGCTTAGGGACGGGGCGGGCCTACGAGCAGTACTTC. Translation gives CASSLGTGRAYEQYF.